The 3 T cell receptor beta chains given below trace back to one sample, sequenced in a study of T cell responses to AZD1222 COVID-19 vaccine. The data were produced by immunoSEQ multiplex PCR, yet TCRdb's version contains in-frame clones alone and is incomplete. The sample includes some 100,000 clones, approximately 90% of them seen just once. This material consisted of peripheral blood, taken on day 0 of AZD1222 vaccination. These TCRs come from an adult in good health.

The chain couples TRBV4-2 to TRBJ1-5; 7 bases match TRBD1. This CDR3 comprises 15 residues. J gave up 6 bases and V 0 bases, and 5 bases lay outside the gene matches. Germline CDR1 is LGHNA and CDR2 is YNFKEQ. CDR3 protein: CASSQDGQVGQPQHF. The CDR3 coding sequence is TGTGCCAGCAGCCAAGATGGACAGGTAGGTCAGCCCCAGCATTTT.

The chain combines TRBV4-1 with TRBJ1-5, with 7 nucleotides matching TRBD1. V shed 1 base, J shed 0 bases, and the junction held 9 bases outside the gene matches. CDR3 length: 18 residues. Germline CDR1 and CDR2: MGHRA and YSYEKL. The CDR3 here is CASSQGGQPNYSNQPQHF. The CDR3 DNA is TGCGCCAGCAGCCAAGGGGGACAGCCGAACTATAGCAATCAGCCCCAGCATTTT.

This clone was detected only once. This sequence joins TRBV30 and TRBJ1-2; D is unresolved. From germline, CDR1 is GTSNPN and CDR2 SVGIG (reference sequence). CDR3 length: 13 residues. V was shortened by 3 bases and J by 2 bases, with 10 bases between the two germline ends. The CDR3 DNA is TGTGCCTGGAGCAGTAATGGAAACTATGGCTACACCTTC. This translates into CAWSSNGNYGYTF.